The 24 T cell receptor beta chains below were found in one sample sequenced in a study of cytomegalovirus exposure and HLA in healthy donors. The PCR contained 60 Vbeta and 13 Jbeta primers. Assay: immunoSEQ multiplex PCR; the TCRdb copy retains only in-frame clones and omits some. Of over 75,000 clones listed, around four fifths are singletons. The source material was PBMCs. These receptor sequences come from a man aged 30-40 years in good health and CMV-seropositive.

The sample holds one count of this clone. The genes are TRBV10-3 and TRBJ2-1; D gene unclear. The CDR3 is 13 amino acids. Germline V gene data show CDR1 as ENHRY and CDR2 as SYGVKD. The V and J ends lost 8 bases and 8 bases respectively, with 16 bases between them. CDR3 region: CAISLIGAYEQFF. The DNA of the CDR3 is TGTGCCATCTCCCTTATCGGTGCGTATGAGCAGTTCTTC.

The rearrangement uses TRBV7-2 and TRBJ2-1; 10 nucleotides line up with TRBD2. The trim removed 3 bases at V and 9 bases at J, leaving 11 bases unmatched. CDR1 is SGHTA, CDR2 FQGNSA, per germline. The CDR3 runs 16 residues. The CDR3 nucleotides read TGTGCCAGCAGCTTCCTAGCGGGAGACACGTGGGGTGAGCAGTTCTTC. It translates to CASSFLAGDTWGEQFF.

This clone occurred once. Here the CDR3 reads CASSFDRGLGETQYF. The CDR3 bases are TGTGCCAGCAGTTTCGACAGGGGGCTAGGGGAGACCCAGTACTTC. The chain combines TRBV6-6 with TRBJ2-5, with 10 bases fitting TRBD1. The V and J ends lost 4 bases and 5 bases, in that order; junction bases with no gene match: 7. Germline assignment: CDR1 MNHNY and CDR2 SVGAGI (reference sequence). The CDR3 spans 15 residues.

The rearrangement joins TRBV5-1 to TRBJ2-5; the match to TRBD2 covers 12 bases. Unmatched junction bases numbered 7, after V lost 3 bases and J lost 4 bases. Germline V CDR1 and CDR2: SGHRS, YFSETQ. The CDR3 runs to 16 residues. The CDR3 loop is CASSSLLAGGGETQYF. In DNA, the CDR3 is TGCGCCAGCAGCTCCCTACTAGCGGGAGGAGGAGAGACCCAGTACTTC.

V usage is TRBV12-2 and J usage is TRBJ1-1; TRBD1 is taken as the D call from the table, unchecked against the DNA. TRBV12-2 is a pseudogene locus. The CDR3 spans 18 residues. In nucleotides, the CDR3 is TGTGCAAGTCGCCTACGCGGAGGTACAGGGGTTGAGGGTACTGAAGCTTTCTTT. Translating gives CASRLRGGTGVEGTEAFF.

V and J are TRBV5-1 and TRBJ2-7; the match to TRBD1 covers 11 bases. CDR1 is SGHRS and CDR2 is YFSETQ in the germline V gene. V was pared by 4 bases and J by 3 bases, with 6 bases of the junction left unmatched. There are 15 residues in the CDR3. Here the CDR3 DNA reads TGCGCCAGCAGCAAAGGACAGGGGGCTGTCTACGAGCAGTACTTC. Its protein is CASSKGQGAVYEQYF. The whole variable domain, filled in from reference TRBV5-1 and TRBJ2-7, reads KAGVTQTPRYLIKTRGQQVTLSCSPISGHRSVSWYQQTPGQGLQFLFEYFSETQRNKGNFPGRFSGRQFSNSRSEMNVSTLELGDSALYLCASSKGQGAVYEQYFGPGTRLTVT.

The genes are TRBV18 and TRBJ2-2; D is unclear. Germline CDR1 is KGHSH and CDR2 is LQKENI. V was clipped by 6 bases and J by 5 bases, with 7 bases between them. This CDR3 region has 12 residues. CDR3 bases: TGTGCCAGCTCTCAAGCTACCGGGGAGCTGTTTTTT. Translation: CASSQATGELFF. The full variable domain, in which reference TRBV18 and TRBJ2-2 provide the parts outside the CDR3, is NAGVMQNPRHLVRRRGQEARLRCSPMKGHSHVYWYRQLPEEGLKFMVYLQKENIIDESGMPKERFSAEFPKEGPSILRIQQVVRGDSAAYFCASSQATGELFFGEGSRLTVL.

The rearrangement joins TRBV5-1 to TRBJ1-1; perhaps TRBD1 as D (5 bases). The CDR3 runs 15 residues. The V gene lost 4 bases and the J gene lost 3 bases, with 16 bases spanning the gap. CDR1 is SGHRS and CDR2 is YFSETQ in the germline V gene. CDR3 amino acids: CASSGGGGKDTEAFF. DNA of the CDR3: TGCGCCAGCAGCGGTGGGGGGGGTAAGGACACTGAAGCTTTCTTT.

The chain combines TRBV4-1 with TRBJ2-7; 13 nucleotides line up with TRBD2. This CDR3 contains 17 residues. Germline CDR1 is MGHRA and CDR2 is YSYEKL. V dropped 4 bases and J dropped 1; count of bases not matched to a gene: 7. In DNA, the CDR3 is TGCGCCAGCAGCCTTGGACTAGCGGGAGCCAGGTCCTACGAGCAGTACTTC. This encodes CASSLGLAGARSYEQYF.

This chain uses TRBV6-5 with TRBJ1-2, with 7 bases matching TRBD1. The CDR3 sequence is 15 residues long. Unmatched junction bases numbered 13, after V lost 6 bases and J lost 6 bases. CDR1 is MNHEY and CDR2 is SVGAGI in the germline V gene. Written as DNA, the CDR3 is TGTGCCAGCAGAGATGGGACAGCCGTTCGCGATGGCTACACCTTC. Translated, it gives CASRDGTAVRDGYTF.

This clone was counted between two and nine times. The chain has TRBV6-5 and TRBJ1-1, with TRBD1 identical over 10 bases. V shed 10 bases, J shed 0 bases, and the junction held 8 bases outside the gene matches. This CDR3 contains 15 residues. Germline loops: CDR1 MNHEY, CDR2 SVGAGI. The CDR3 DNA follows: TGTGCCACCGGGACAGGGGAAGCCCTGAACACTGAAGCTTTCTTT. Protein sequence: CATGTGEALNTEAFF.

The rearrangement joins TRBV6-6 to TRBJ2-1, with TRBD2 matching 11 bases. V trimming: 6 bases; J trimming: 4 bases; junction bases outside the gene matches: 5. The germline CDR1 and CDR2 sequences are MNHNY and SVGAGI (reference sequence). The CDR3 totals 15 residues. The DNA for the CDR3 is TGTGCCAGCAGGTCACTAGCGGGAGCATACAATGAGCAGTTCTTC. Its protein product is CASRSLAGAYNEQFF.

This rearrangement joins TRBV5-4 to TRBJ2-5; perhaps TRBD2 as D (7 bases). The ends were cut back, 4 bases at V and 5 bases at J, with 12 bases in the middle. Per the germline V gene, CDR1 is SGHNT and CDR2 is YYREEE (reference sequence). The CDR3 loop spans 13 amino acids. The CDR3 DNA sequence: TGTGCCAGCAGCACTAGGGGGGGGGAGACCCAGTACTTC. This encodes CASSTRGGETQYF.

The chain links TRBV7-6 to TRBJ2-3, with 11 positions matching TRBD1. V gave up 5 bases and J gave up 4 bases; unmatched junction bases: 2. CDR3 length equals 14 residues. From germline, CDR1 is SGHVS and CDR2 FNYEAQ. As DNA, the CDR3 is TGTGCCAGCAGCCCGGGACAGGGGGCAGATACGCAGTATTTT. This encodes CASSPGQGADTQYF. Based on the CDR3 plus reference TRBV7-6 and TRBJ2-3, the full variable domain is GAGVSQSPRYKVTKRGQDVALRCDPISGHVSLYWYRQALGQGPEFLTYFNYEAQQDKSGLPNDRFSAERPEGSISTLTIQRTEQRDSAMYRCASSPGQGADTQYFGPGTRLTVL.

The chain carries TRBV9 and TRBJ1-3, with a tentative D call TRBD1 (6 bases). CDR3 length equals 17 residues. Germline V lookup: CDR1 SGDLS, CDR2 YYNGEE. Trimming removed 4 bases from V and 1 base from J, with 18 bases in between. CDR3 region: CASSPFAGDNSGNTIYF. Written as DNA, the CDR3 is TGTGCCAGCAGCCCCTTCGCAGGGGATAATTCTGGAAACACCATATATTTT.

This chain links TRBV30 with TRBJ1-2; maybe TRBD1 (5 bases). Germline CDR1 is GTSNPN and CDR2 is SVGIG (reference sequence). The V and J ends lost 3 bases and 4 bases respectively, with 6 bases between them. The CDR3 totals 11 residues. The CDR3 DNA reads TGTGCCTGGAGCAGGGCCTATGGCTACACCTTC. Encoded protein: CAWSRAYGYTF.

The V call is TRBV5-1, the J call TRBJ2-5; 10 bases agree with TRBD2. The trim removed 1 base at V and 4 bases at J, leaving 1 base unmatched. This CDR3 spans 14 amino acids. CDR1 SGHRS and CDR2 YFSETQ come from the germline V gene. CDR3 sequence reads: CASSLTSGIETQYF. The CDR3 DNA follows: TGCGCCAGCAGCTTGACTAGCGGGATAGAGACCCAGTACTTC.

The chain couples TRBV14 to TRBJ1-1; 8 bases agree with TRBD1. The V gene's germline CDR1 is SGHDN and CDR2 FVKESK. J lost 1 base, V lost 4 bases, and 5 bases had no gene match. The CDR3 totals 15 residues. As DNA, the CDR3 is TGTGCCAGCAGCCCAATCGGACAGGGGAACACTGAAGCTTTCTTT. Its translation: CASSPIGQGNTEAFF.

This chain joins TRBV6-5 and TRBJ1-4; D uncertain. Germline V CDR1 and CDR2: MNHEY, SVGAGI. V lost 6 bases to trimming and J lost 0 bases, with 5 bases between them. The CDR3 runs to 13 residues. This chain's CDR3 is CASSGTTNEKLFF. In nucleotides, the CDR3 is TGTGCCAGCAGCGGGACAACTAATGAAAAACTGTTTTTT.

The V call is TRBV29-1, the J call TRBJ1-5, with unresolved D. The V gene's germline CDR1 is SQVTM and CDR2 ANQGSEA. V gave up 7 bases and J gave up 3 bases, with 7 bases separating them. The CDR3 is 11 residues long. The CDR3 DNA is TGCAGCGACAGAACCAATCAGCCCCAGCATTTT. Translation gives CSDRTNQPQHF. The full variable domain, its missing parts supplied by reference TRBV29-1 and TRBJ1-5, is SAVISQKPSRDICQRGTSLTIQCQVDSQVTMMFWYRQQPGQSLTLIATANQGSEATYESGFVIDKFPISRPNLTFSTLTVSNMSPEDSSIYLCSDRTNQPQHFGDGTRLSIL.

The chain has TRBV18 and TRBJ1-5, with D uncertain. Germline V gene data show CDR1 as KGHSH and CDR2 as LQKENI. With 6 bases removed from V and 2 bases from J, the gap between germline ends came to 8 bases. This CDR3 has 13 amino acids. CDR3 in DNA: TGTGCCAGCTCCCTCAGCGGCAATCAGCCCCAGCATTTT. It translates to CASSLSGNQPQHF.

This chain joins TRBV7-9 and TRBJ1-4, with D maybe TRBD1 (5 bases). The CDR3 sequence is 15 residues long. The V end lost 2 bases, the J end lost 7 bases, and 14 bases lay between the germline ends. Germline V CDR1 and CDR2: SEHNR, FQNEAQ (reference sequence). The CDR3 coding sequence is TGTGCCAGCAGCTTACAACAGGCGACGAGTGAAAAACTGTTTTTT. It codes for CASSLQQATSEKLFF.

V and J are TRBV5-4 and TRBJ1-1, with 8 bases lining up with TRBD1. The V gene end was trimmed by 3 bases and the J gene end by 4 bases; junction bases not matched to a gene: 14. The CDR3 loop spans 17 amino acids. Per germline, CDR1 SGHNT and CDR2 YYREEE (reference sequence). The CDR3 loop reads CASSWGTGLPRGTEAFF. The CDR3 DNA is TGTGCCAGCAGCTGGGGGACAGGCCTCCCACGGGGCACTGAAGCTTTCTTT.

The chain carries TRBV15 and TRBJ2-5, with TRBD1 as a possible D gene (5 bases). Trimming took off 5 bases at V and 5 bases at J, with 21 bases between the two ends. The germline gives CDR1 LNHNV, CDR2 YYDKDF (reference sequence). The CDR3 totals 16 residues. The CDR3 loop is CATSDTLDMWSETQYF. The CDR3 DNA reads TGTGCCACCAGCGACACCCTGGACATGTGGTCGGAGACCCAGTACTTC.